This T cell receptor beta chain comes out of a study of blood T cell repertoires in COVID-19. Study-level background: Specimens from acute and convalescent COVID-19 originated in the United States, Italy and Spain. In each case, the material was cDNA or gDNA derived from T cells, B-cell-depleted T cells, or PBMCs.

In the source study's methods: Reference gene primer amplification gave estimated nucleated cell counts. The table came from immunoSEQ multiplex PCR; TCRdb's copy has only in-frame clones and leaves some out. D and trimming come from the DNA, and the V and J calls and clone size come from that table. The sample yields 80,000 or so clones, about four fifths seen once. CDR3 size: 13 residues. The V gene end was trimmed by 5 bases and the J gene end by 6 bases; junction bases not matched to a gene: 4. The sequence derives from a human donor in a cohort sampled during active COVID-19. Source material: peripheral blood. The V gene is TRBV12-3 or TRBV12-4, the J gene TRBJ2-1; 7 nucleotides align to TRBD2. The CDR3 sequence is CASSPGTTNEQFF. The CDR3 nucleotides read TGTGCCAGCAGTCCAGGGACTACCAATGAGCAGTTCTTC.